These 3 T cell receptor beta chains were sequenced from one sample in a study of OX40 agonist ivuxolimab in advanced cancers. The assay was immunoSEQ multiplex PCR, and TCRdb's table has in-frame clones only and misses some. The table has about 72,000 clones, roughly nine tenths seen once. The sequencing used CD4+ or CD8+ T cells sorted from blood, collected in a trial of the OX40 agonist ivuxolimab. These TCRs come from an adult with an advanced solid tumor such as melanoma, head and neck, liver or kidney cancer.

This sequence joins TRBV19 and TRBJ2-7, with TRBD1 as a possible D gene (6 bases). Looked up from germline, CDR1 is LNHDA and CDR2 is SQIVND (reference sequence). The CDR3 is 14 residues long. V lost 3 bases and J 2 bases, leaving 11 bases between the germline ends. The CDR3 spells CASSMGDTTYEQYF. In nucleotides, the CDR3 is TGTGCCAGTAGTATGGGGGACACCACCTACGAGCAGTACTTC.

The rearrangement joins TRBV11-2 to TRBJ2-7; D may be TRBD1 (5 bases). CDR3 size: 14 residues. CDR1 and CDR2 (germline): SGHAT, FQNNGV. Trimming removed 6 bases at V and 0 bases at J, with 12 bases between. CDR3 sequence: CASRRGYSSYEQYF. DNA for the CDR3: TGTGCCAGCAGAAGGGGTTACAGCTCCTACGAGCAGTACTTC.

This clone has only one observation. The CDR3 carries no conserved terminal phenylalanine or tryptophan, so it likely arises from a read error. Because the CDR3's place on the DNA is in doubt, the DNA is left out and the CDR3 is given as listed by TCRdb. This rearrangement joins TRBV7-9 to TRBJ1-5; the table gives TRBD1 as D, unverified against the DNA. Termini included, the CDR3 measures 11 amino acids. CDR1 and CDR2 (germline): SEHNR, FQNEAQ (reference sequence). This chain's CDR3 is CASSQGQGRSA.